The clone carrying this TCR beta chain was recorded a few times. Its specificity is not known. The data stem from a study of cytomegalovirus exposure and HLA in healthy donors. Whole-study findings and limits: Most TCRs appeared rarely, but some public TCRs recurred in many donors. Earlier findings revealed that most TCR beta V segments proved productive either about 87% or about 30% of the time.

In the PCR, 60 Vbeta and 13 Jbeta primers were used. This table comes from immunoSEQ multiplex PCR, and its TCRdb copy is limited to in-frame clones, with some not included. The data contain more than 110,000 clones, nearly 10% of them seen just once; the ten biggest clones take up under 2%. CDR1 and CDR2 from the germline V gene are MNHEY and SVGAGI. The junction had 5 bases not matched to a gene; V was cut back by 6 bases and J by 2 bases. There are 15 residues in the CDR3. The sequencing sample was made of PBMCs. The TCR originated in a man aged 50 to 60 in good health and CMV-seronegative. This chain links TRBV6-5 with TRBJ2-7; 12 bases are shared with TRBD2. CDR3 in amino acids: CASSPGTSGPYEQYF. CDR3 coding DNA: TGTGCCAGCAGCCCTGGGACTAGCGGGCCCTACGAGCAGTACTTC.